These T cell receptor beta chains were read from a single sample in a study of CD8 T cells in Susac syndrome. One entry per CDR3 protein, called by TCRdb with MiXCR from the immunoSEQ multiplex PCR reads. The data contain roughly 150,000 distinct CDR3 sequences, approximately 96% of them seen just once; the ten biggest clones take up about 0.19%. Sequencing input: CD8+ T cells from PBMCs. These TCRs come from a human donor with multiple sclerosis. The CDR3 runs from the conserved cysteine through the conserved F or W. The D gene is left open where the match is weak. A clone size is listed for some rows: how often the clone was seen (once, few, many), or a class if it is expanded.

CSVVRGITDTQYF | TGCAGCGTTGTGCGGGGAATCACAGATACGCAGTATTTT | TRBV29-1 | . | . | TRBJ2-3
CASSLGSNEKLFF | TGTGCCAGCAGCTTAGGCTCAAATGAAAAACTGTTTTTT | TRBV7-3 | . | . | TRBJ1-4
CAWSVSSATEAFF | TGTGCCTGGAGTGTATCCTCGGCAACTGAAGCTTTCTTT | TRBV30 | . | . | TRBJ1-1
CASSLEQINSPLHF | TGCGCCAGCAGCTTGGAACAGATTAATTCACCCCTCCACTTT | TRBV5-1 | . | . | TRBJ1-6
CASSYTGGTNTEAFF | TGTGCCAGCAGCTACACCGGAGGGACGAACACTGAAGCTTTCTTT | TRBV13 | once | . | TRBJ1-1
CASSWIAGTETQYF | TGTGCCAGCAGCTGGATAGCCGGGACAGAGACCCAGTACTTC | TRBV7-6 | . | . | TRBJ2-5
CASTSTGAGELFF | TGTGCCAGCACCTCCACGGGGGCCGGGGAGCTGTTTTTT | TRBV7-9 | . | . | TRBJ2-2
CSARDRREAFF | TGCAGTGCTAGGGACAGGAGAGAAGCTTTCTTT | TRBV20-1 | . | TRBD1 | TRBJ1-1
CASSLRVRDFYEQYF | TGCGCCAGCAGTCTCCGGGTCAGAGACTTCTACGAGCAGTACTTC | TRBV4-1 | . | . | TRBJ2-7
CSARDLLVGYGYTF | TGCAGTGCTAGAGATCTCCTGGTGGGCTATGGCTACACCTTC | TRBV20-1 | . | . | TRBJ1-2
CASSMGQGVDGYTF | TGTGCCAGCAGCATGGGACAGGGAGTAGATGGCTACACCTTC | TRBV2 | . | TRBD1 | TRBJ1-2
CASSSGYEQYF | TGTGCCAGCAGTTCCGGCTACGAGCAGTACTTC | TRBV27 | . | . | TRBJ2-7
CASSVSGSGAPGDTQYF | TGTGCCAGCAGCGTTTCGGGTAGCGGGGCGCCCGGAGATACGCAGTATTTT | TRBV9 | . | TRBD2 | TRBJ2-3
CATSDLQDKQYF | TGTGCCACCAGTGATTTGCAGGACAAGCAGTACTTC | TRBV24-1 | . | . | TRBJ2-7
CSAEVREGYTF | TGCAGCGCCGAGGTGAGGGAGGGCTACACCTTC | TRBV29-1 | . | . | TRBJ1-2
CASKLSNNEQFF | TGCGCCAGCAAGCTCTCCAACAATGAGCAGTTCTTC | TRBV5-1 | . | . | TRBJ2-1
CASSLEGQPYNEQFF | TGCGCCAGCAGCTTAGAGGGACAGCCATACAATGAGCAGTTCTTC | TRBV4-1 | once | TRBD1 | TRBJ2-1
CASSREPGLNTEAFF | TGCGCCAGCAGCCGGGAACCGGGCTTGAACACTGAAGCTTTCTTT | TRBV4-1 | . | . | TRBJ1-1
CASSPSGGSRGEQFF | TGTGCCAGCAGCCCTAGCGGGGGGTCCCGGGGCGAGCAGTTCTTC | TRBV7-9 | . | TRBD2 | TRBJ2-1
CASSFVGQGGHNQPQHF | TGTGCCAGCAGCTTCGTGGGACAGGGGGGCCACAATCAGCCCCAGCATTTT | TRBV5-6 | . | TRBD1 | TRBJ1-5
CASSLRDSSKNIQYF | TGTGCCAGCAGTTTACGCGACAGTTCCAAAAACATTCAGTACTTC | TRBV27 | . | . | TRBJ2-4
CASSLISENTEAFF | TGTGCCAGCAGCTTAATATCAGAGAACACTGAAGCTTTCTTT | TRBV13 | . | . | TRBJ1-1
CSVEDARQGRDYEQYF | TGCAGCGTTGAAGATGCCCGACAGGGCCGGGACTACGAGCAGTACTTC | TRBV29-1 | . | TRBD1 | TRBJ2-7
CSVEGLGEFYGYTF | TGCAGCGTTGAAGGGTTGGGAGAATTCTATGGCTACACCTTC | TRBV29-1 | . | . | TRBJ1-2
CASSPVGRDQPQHF | TGTGCCAGCAGCCCTGTGGGCAGGGATCAGCCCCAGCATTTT | TRBV12-3/TRBV12-4 | . | . | TRBJ1-5
CASSPSGQSYEQYF | TGTGCCAGCAGCCCCTCAGGACAGTCCTACGAGCAGTACTTC | TRBV7-3 | once | . | TRBJ2-7
CASSQMDSSYEQYF | TGCGCCAGCAGCCAGATGGACTCCTCCTACGAGCAGTACTTC | TRBV4-3 | . | . | TRBJ2-7